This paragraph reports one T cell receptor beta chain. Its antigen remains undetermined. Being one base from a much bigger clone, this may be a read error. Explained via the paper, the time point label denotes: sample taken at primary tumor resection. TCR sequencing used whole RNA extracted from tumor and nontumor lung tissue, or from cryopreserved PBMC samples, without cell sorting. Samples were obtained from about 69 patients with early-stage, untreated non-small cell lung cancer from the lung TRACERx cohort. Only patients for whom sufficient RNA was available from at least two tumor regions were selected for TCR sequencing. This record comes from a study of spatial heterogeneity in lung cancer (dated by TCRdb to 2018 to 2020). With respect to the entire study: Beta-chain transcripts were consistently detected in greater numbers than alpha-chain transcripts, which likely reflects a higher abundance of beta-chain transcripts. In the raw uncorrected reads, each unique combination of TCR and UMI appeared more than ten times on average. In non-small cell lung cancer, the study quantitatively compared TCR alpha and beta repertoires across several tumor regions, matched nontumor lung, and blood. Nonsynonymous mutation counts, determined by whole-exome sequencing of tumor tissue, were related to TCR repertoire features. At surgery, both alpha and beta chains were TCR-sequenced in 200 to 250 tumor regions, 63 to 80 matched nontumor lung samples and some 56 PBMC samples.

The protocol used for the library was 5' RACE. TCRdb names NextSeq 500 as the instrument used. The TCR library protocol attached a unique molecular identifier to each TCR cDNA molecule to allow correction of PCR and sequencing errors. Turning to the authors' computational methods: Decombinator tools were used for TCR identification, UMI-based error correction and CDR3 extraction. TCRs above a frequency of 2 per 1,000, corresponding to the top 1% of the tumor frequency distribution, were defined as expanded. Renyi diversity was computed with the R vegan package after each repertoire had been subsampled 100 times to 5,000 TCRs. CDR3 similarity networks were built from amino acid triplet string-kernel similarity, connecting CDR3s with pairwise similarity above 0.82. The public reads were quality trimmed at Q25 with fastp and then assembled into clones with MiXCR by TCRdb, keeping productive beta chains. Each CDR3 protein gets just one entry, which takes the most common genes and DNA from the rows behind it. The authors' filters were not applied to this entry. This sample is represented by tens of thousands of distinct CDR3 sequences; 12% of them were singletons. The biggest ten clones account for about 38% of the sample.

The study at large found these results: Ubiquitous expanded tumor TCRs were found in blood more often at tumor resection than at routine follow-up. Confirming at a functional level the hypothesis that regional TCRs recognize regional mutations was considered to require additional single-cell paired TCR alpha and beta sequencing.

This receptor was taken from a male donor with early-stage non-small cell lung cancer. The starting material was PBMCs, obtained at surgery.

The CDR3 reads as follows: CASSPLSVNYGNTF. Here is the DNA: TGTGCCAGCAGTCCCCTTTCAGTAAACTATGGCAACACCTTC. The sequence joins TRBV28 to TRBJ1-2; no confident D gene assignment can be made. The CDR3 contains 14 residues, cysteine and phenylalanine counted. This entry keeps only the CDR3 DNA: 42 bases, framed from base 1. CDR1 is given as MDHEN and CDR2 as SYDVKM, both from the germline V gene.